This T cell receptor beta chain comes out of a study of shared clonotypes between healthy human individuals. Sorted subsets were amplified in replicate PCRs using around 220 ng DNA, 25,000 to 30,000 T cell genomes. As processed by the authors: Junction-only sequences without quality scores were provided by ImmunoSEQ, so filtering was different. Generated by immunoSEQ multiplex PCR, the TCRdb table keeps only in-frame clones and is missing some. That table furnishes V, J and clone size, whereas the DNA furnished D and trimming. The repertoire consists of around 600,000 clones, with 85% to 95% occurring once and the leading ten covering 0.095% to 0.14%. The CDR3 length is 15 residues. Trimming took off 5 bases at V and 4 bases at J, with 15 bases between the two ends. Looked up from germline, CDR1 is SGHTA and CDR2 is FQGTGA. The naive CD8 fraction comprised CD45RO-negative cells positively selected for CCR7 and excluded terminally differentiated effector memory CD45RA+ cells.

The material sequenced was naive CD8+ T cells sorted from blood. This receptor was obtained from a woman in her twenties or thirties in good health. The chain recombines TRBV7-3 with TRBJ2-1; perhaps TRBD1 as D (5 bases). The CDR3 loop is CASSPIDSQYNEQFF. CDR3 nucleotide sequence: TGTGCCAGCAGCCCGATCGACAGTCAGTACAATGAGCAGTTCTTC.